This T cell receptor beta chain was captured in a study of T cells in Graves' hyperthyroidism and ophthalmopathy. Study-wide background: The authors collected peripheral blood at initial diagnosis, before any treatment.

RNA transcripts yielded amplified TCR beta CDR3 regions. The HTBI primer set was used in a first-round RT-PCR of the TCR CDR3. TCRdb fed the multiplex PCR reads into MiXCR, producing one record per CDR3 protein. The table includes some 440,000 distinct CDR3 sequences, less than 20% detected once. No ophthalmopathy progression within 18 months constituted stable Graves' hyperthyroidism. This clonotype came up many times. What it recognizes is unknown. V lost 3 bases and J 5 bases, leaving 8 bases between the germline ends. The CDR3 length is 13 residues. Study-wide points: Blood also showed most of the thyroid clonotypes that were expanded above 0.001. Separation of ophthalmopathy from stable hyperthyroidism was achieved by a 13 V-J model.

Sequencing used blood. V usage is TRBV12-3 or TRBV12-4 and J usage is TRBJ2-1; D is undetermined. This receptor was taken from a woman aged 18 to 35 with Graves' hyperthyroidism. The CDR3: CASSLWSNNEQFF. The CDR3 bases are TGTGCCAGCAGTTTGTGGAGTAACAATGAGCAGTTCTTC.